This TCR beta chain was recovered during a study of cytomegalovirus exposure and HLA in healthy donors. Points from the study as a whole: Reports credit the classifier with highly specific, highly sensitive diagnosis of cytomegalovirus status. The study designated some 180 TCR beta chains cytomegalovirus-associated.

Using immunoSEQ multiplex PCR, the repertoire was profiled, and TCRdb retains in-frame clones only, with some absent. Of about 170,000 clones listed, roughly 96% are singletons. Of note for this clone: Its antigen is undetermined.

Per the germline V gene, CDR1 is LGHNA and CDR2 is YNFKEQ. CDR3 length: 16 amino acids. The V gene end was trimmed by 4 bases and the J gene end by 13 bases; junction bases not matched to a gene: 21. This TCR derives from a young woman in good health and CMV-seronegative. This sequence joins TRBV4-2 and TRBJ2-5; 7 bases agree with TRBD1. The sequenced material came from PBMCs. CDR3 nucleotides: TGTGCCAGCAGCCTCAACTGGGGACAGCCTGATGACCCGTTGTACTTC. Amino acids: CASSLNWGQPDDPLYF.